Below are 11 T cell receptor beta chains sequenced from a single sample in a study of beta chain features in type 1 diabetes. Expressed TCRB transcripts were sequenced, since all the RNA that had been isolated was reverse transcribed. Profiled with immunoSEQ multiplex PCR; TCRdb holds only in-frame clones, not every one. The sample lists around 180,000 clones; around 13% were seen once. The specimen sequenced was central memory CD4+ T cells from blood. The receptors originated from a woman under 30 in good health.

In this sample, this clone turned up a few times. The chain joins TRBV2 to TRBJ1-5; 7 bases match TRBD1. Germline V gene data show CDR1 as SNHLY and CDR2 as FYNNEI. The CDR3 length is 15 residues. Unmatched junction bases numbered 12, after V lost 7 bases and J lost 6 bases. The CDR3, as DNA: TGTGCCAGCAAGGGGCAGGGGGTCGTTGGTCAGCCCCAGCATTTT. Translation gives CASKGQGVVGQPQHF.

This clone occurred a few times. This chain joins TRBV7-9 and TRBJ2-1, with 14 nucleotides matching TRBD2. CDR1 is SEHNR, CDR2 FQNEAQ, per germline (reference sequence). The CDR3 has 16 residues. V was pared by 5 bases and J by 4 bases, with 4 bases of the junction left unmatched. CDR3 sequence (DNA): TGTGCCAGCAGCCCTCGACTAGCGGGAGGGTACAATGAGCAGTTCTTC. Its translation is CASSPRLAGGYNEQFF.

In this sample, this clone turned up a few times. The chain employs TRBV11-1 and TRBJ1-5; 10 bases are shared with TRBD1. V shed 4 bases, J shed 6 bases, and the junction held 6 bases outside the gene matches. This CDR3 spans 15 amino acids. Per germline, CDR1 SGHAT and CDR2 FQDESV (reference sequence). CDR3 sequence reads: CASSSRDRGSQPQHF. In DNA, the CDR3 is TGTGCCAGCAGCTCCCGGGACAGGGGCAGTCAGCCCCAGCATTTT.

The V and J genes are TRBV30 and TRBJ1-2, with unresolved D. The CDR3 has 13 residues. The germline gives CDR1 GTSNPN, CDR2 SVGIG (reference sequence). The germline V and J ends were trimmed by 5 bases and 1 base, with 11 bases remaining between them. CDR3 region: CAWQRENNYGYTF. CDR3 nucleotide sequence: TGTGCCTGGCAGCGGGAGAATAACTATGGCTACACCTTC.

This chain uses TRBV9 with TRBJ2-3; no clear D. The V gene's germline CDR1 is SGDLS and CDR2 YYNGEE. The CDR3 totals 16 residues. With 4 bases removed from V and 0 bases from J, the gap between germline ends came to 15 bases. Written as DNA, the CDR3 is TGTGCCAGCAGCCCACACGCTCGGAGTAGCACAGATACGCAGTATTTT. This translates into CASSPHARSSTDTQYF.

The chain uses TRBV23-1 and TRBJ1-2, with D unclear. TRBV23-1 is recorded as an ORF, its role being uncertain. The CDR3 spans 17 residues. Trimming removed 7 bases from V and 1 base from J, with 22 bases in between. CDR3 nucleotide sequence: TGCGCCAGCACCCCGAAGTGGTGCGGGCGAAATAACTATGGCTACACCTTC. This gives the protein CASTPKWCGRNNYGYTF.

V gene TRBV6-1 combines with J gene TRBJ1-4, with 10 positions matching TRBD1. The CDR3 sequence is 15 residues long. Germline values: CDR1 MNHNS, CDR2 SASEGT. The J segment lost 8 bases and the V segment lost 6 bases, leaving 9 bases of the junction unmatched. DNA for the CDR3: TGTGCCAGCAGAGCGACAGGGGGCTCTTGGGAAAAACTGTTTTTT. Protein sequence: CASRATGGSWEKLFF.

The V and J genes are TRBV27 and TRBJ2-5, with TRBD2 matching 11 bases. V lost 4 bases to trimming and J lost 5 bases; unmatched junction nucleotides: 6. This CDR3 contains 15 residues. Germline V lookup: CDR1 MNHEY, CDR2 SMNVEV (reference sequence). The CDR3 here is CASSSRLAGKETQYF. The CDR3 nucleotides are TGTGCCAGCAGTTCCCGACTAGCGGGAAAGGAGACCCAGTACTTC.

This clone was counted between two and nine times. V is TRBV2 and J is TRBJ1-5; D not resolved. Germline lookup yields CDR1 SNHLY and CDR2 FYNNEI. Trimming left V 2 bases short and J 0 bases short, with 8 bases between. This CDR3 is 15 amino acids long. The CDR3 loop reads CASSENTISNQPQHF. The CDR3 DNA reads TGTGCCAGCAGTGAAAACACGATTAGCAATCAGCCCCAGCATTTT. Full variable domain (remainder filled in from reference TRBV2 and TRBJ1-5): EPEVTQTPSHQVTQMGQEVILRCVPISNHLYFYWYRQILGQKVEFLVSFYNNEISEKSEIFDDQFSVERPDGSNFTLKIRSTKLEDSAMYFCASSENTISNQPQHFGDGTRLSIL.

The J gene is TRBJ2-5, the V gene TRBV4-3; 10 bases agree with TRBD2. The CDR3 length is 17 residues. Germline V CDR1 and CDR2: LGHNA, YSLEER. The V gene end was trimmed by 4 bases and the J gene end by 3 bases; junction bases not matched to a gene: 11. In DNA, the CDR3 is TGCGCCAGCAGCCTGGATTGGACTAGCGGAGGGAAAGAGACCCAGTACTTC. Translated, it gives CASSLDWTSGGKETQYF.

The V and J genes are TRBV7-8 and TRBJ2-1; maybe TRBD2 (6 bases). Germline V gene sequence: CDR1 SGHVS, CDR2 FQNEAQ. Trimming removed 5 bases at V and 7 bases at J, with 21 bases between. The CDR3 spans 16 residues. In DNA, the CDR3 is TGTGCCAGCAGCCCTACGTGGAGGGGACGAATAAATGAGCAGTTCTTC. Encoded protein: CASSPTWRGRINEQFF.